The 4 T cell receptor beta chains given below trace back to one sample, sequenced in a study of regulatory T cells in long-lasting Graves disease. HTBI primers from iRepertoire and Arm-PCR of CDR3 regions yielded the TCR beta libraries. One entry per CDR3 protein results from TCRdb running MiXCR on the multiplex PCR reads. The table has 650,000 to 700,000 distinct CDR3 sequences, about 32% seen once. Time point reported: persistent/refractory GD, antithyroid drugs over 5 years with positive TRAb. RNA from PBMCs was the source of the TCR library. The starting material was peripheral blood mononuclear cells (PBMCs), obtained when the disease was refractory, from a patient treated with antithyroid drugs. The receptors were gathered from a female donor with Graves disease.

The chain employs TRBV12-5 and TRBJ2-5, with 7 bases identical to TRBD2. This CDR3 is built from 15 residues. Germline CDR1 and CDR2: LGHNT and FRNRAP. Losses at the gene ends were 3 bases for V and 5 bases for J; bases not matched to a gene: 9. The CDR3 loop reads CASGFWGGRPETQYF. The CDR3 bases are TGTGCTAGTGGTTTTTGGGGGGGTCGGCCGGAGACCCAGTACTTC.

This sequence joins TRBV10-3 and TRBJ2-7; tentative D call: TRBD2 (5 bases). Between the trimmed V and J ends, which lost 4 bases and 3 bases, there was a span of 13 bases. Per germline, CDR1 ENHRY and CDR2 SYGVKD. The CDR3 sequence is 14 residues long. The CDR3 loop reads CAISGRQTNYEQYF. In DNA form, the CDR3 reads TGTGCCATCAGTGGGAGGCAGACTAACTACGAGCAGTACTTC.

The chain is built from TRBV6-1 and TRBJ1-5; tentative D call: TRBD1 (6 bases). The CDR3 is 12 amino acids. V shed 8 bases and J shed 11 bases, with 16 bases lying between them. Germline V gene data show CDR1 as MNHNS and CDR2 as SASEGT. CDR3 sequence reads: CASCKGQQAQHF. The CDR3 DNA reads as TGTGCCAGCTGCAAAGGACAGCAGGCCCAGCATTTT.

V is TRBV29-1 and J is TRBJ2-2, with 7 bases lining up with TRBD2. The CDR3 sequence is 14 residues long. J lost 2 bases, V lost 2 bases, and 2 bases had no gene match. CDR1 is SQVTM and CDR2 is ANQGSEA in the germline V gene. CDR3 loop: CSVERGVNTGELFF. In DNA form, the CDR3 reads TGCAGCGTTGAACGGGGGGTTAACACCGGGGAGCTGTTTTTT.